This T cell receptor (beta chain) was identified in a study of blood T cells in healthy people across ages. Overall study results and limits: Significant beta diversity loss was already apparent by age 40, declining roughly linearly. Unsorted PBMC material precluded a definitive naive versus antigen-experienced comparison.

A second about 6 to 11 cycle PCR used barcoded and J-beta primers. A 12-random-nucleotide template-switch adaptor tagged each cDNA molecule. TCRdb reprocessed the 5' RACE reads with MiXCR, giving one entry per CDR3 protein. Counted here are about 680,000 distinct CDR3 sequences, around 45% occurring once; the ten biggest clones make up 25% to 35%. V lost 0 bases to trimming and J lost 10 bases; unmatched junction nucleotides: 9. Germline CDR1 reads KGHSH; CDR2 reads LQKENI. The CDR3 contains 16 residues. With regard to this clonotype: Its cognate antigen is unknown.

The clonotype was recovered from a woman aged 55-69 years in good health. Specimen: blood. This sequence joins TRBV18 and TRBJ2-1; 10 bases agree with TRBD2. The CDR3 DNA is TGTGCCAGCTCACCACCGTCCAGCGGGAGGGTCGGCGAGCAGTTCTTC. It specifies CASSPPSSGRVGEQFF.